These 10 T cell receptor beta chains originate from one sample sequenced in a study of blood T cell repertoires in COVID-19. The table came from immunoSEQ multiplex PCR; TCRdb's copy has only in-frame clones and leaves some out. Seen here are 150,000 to 200,000 clones, about four fifths observed once, and the top ten hold approximately 12%. The sample taken for sequencing was peripheral blood. These receptors all stem from an elderly woman with COVID-19, enrolled during active disease.

Points on this clone: Other nucleotide sequences in the sample specify the same CDR3. The chain's CDR3 is CASSFGGTEAFF. The CDR3, as DNA: TGTGCCAGCAGTTTTGGAGGGACTGAAGCTTTCTTT. V is TRBV12-3 or TRBV12-4 and J is TRBJ1-1; D uncertain. Deletions cut 3 bases from V and 5 bases from J, with 7 bases between. The CDR3 is 12 residues long.

The CDR3 sequence is CAISTPGLAGVETQYF. CDR3 bases: TGTGCCATCAGTACCCCGGGACTAGCGGGAGTAGAGACCCAGTACTTC. The chain joins TRBV10-3 to TRBJ2-5, with 14 positions matching TRBD2. The CDR3 contains 16 residues. The germline V gene encodes CDR1 ENHRY and CDR2 SYGVKD. With V trimmed by 5 bases and J by 4 bases, 6 bases remained unmatched.

J is TRBJ1-2 and V is TRBV10-3; D remains unclear. Germline V lookup: CDR1 ENHRY, CDR2 SYGVKD. The CDR3 runs 14 residues. The germline V and J ends were trimmed by 5 bases and 0 bases, with 10 bases remaining between them. In DNA form, the CDR3 reads TGTGCCATCAGTACGGGGTTAGCTAACTATGGCTACACCTTC. Translated: CAISTGLANYGYTF.

CDR3 sequence: CASSPRTGRGNTEAFF. The CDR3 DNA sequence: TGTGCCAGTAGTCCGAGGACAGGGCGGGGGAACACTGAAGCTTTCTTT. The V gene is TRBV19, the J gene TRBJ1-1, with 8 positions matching TRBD1. CDR1 and CDR2 from the germline V gene are LNHDA and SQIVND (reference sequence). V shed 5 bases and J 1 base; nucleotides not matched to a gene: 9. The CDR3 consists of 16 residues.

This clone appeared a single time. The chain uses TRBV7-2 and TRBJ2-7; D may be TRBD1 (5 bases). CDR1 is SGHTA, CDR2 FQGNSA, per germline. V was shortened by 0 bases and J by 0 bases, with 6 bases between the two germline ends. This CDR3 is built from 14 residues. The CDR3 DNA reads TGTGCCAGCAGCTTAGCCAGGGCCTCCTACGAGCAGTACTTC. Its protein product is CASSLARASYEQYF.

V is TRBV27 and J is TRBJ1-1, with D possibly TRBD1 on 5 matching bases. The V gene's germline CDR1 is MNHEY and CDR2 SMNVEV (reference sequence). Between the trimmed V and J ends, which lost 0 bases and 0 bases, there was a span of 8 bases. The CDR3 runs to 15 residues. The CDR3 loop reads CASSLSPGLNTEAFF. The CDR3 DNA reads as TGTGCCAGCAGTTTATCTCCAGGGCTGAACACTGAAGCTTTCTTT.

The V gene is TRBV5-1, the J gene TRBJ2-7; the match to TRBD1 covers 7 bases. The CDR3 loop spans 13 amino acids. Germline V gene lookup returns CDR1 SGHRS and CDR2 YFSETQ. Trimming removed 5 bases from V and 5 bases from J; junction bases left unmatched: 7. CDR3 nucleotide sequence: TGCGCCAGCAGGGGGGCAGGGGGACACGAGCAGTACTTC. As protein: CASRGAGGHEQYF.

The chain employs TRBV5-5 and TRBJ1-1; D remains ambiguous. Trimming left V 4 bases short and J 6 bases short, with 16 bases between. There are 14 residues in the CDR3. The germline V gene encodes CDR1 SGHKS and CDR2 YYEKEE (reference sequence). The DNA of the CDR3 is TGTGCCAGCAGCCTCCCTACGGTAGTCGCTGAAGCTTTCTTT. It yields the protein CASSLPTVVAEAFF.

V is TRBV9 and J is TRBJ2-2; D gene uncertain. The CDR3 runs to 15 residues. Trimming removed 5 bases from V and 3 bases from J, with 14 bases in between. Germline lookup yields CDR1 SGDLS and CDR2 YYNGEE. CDR3 amino acids: CASSAYSSHTGELFF. For the CDR3, the DNA is TGTGCCAGCAGTGCCTACAGTTCCCACACCGGGGAGCTGTTTTTT.

V usage is TRBV21-1 and J usage is TRBJ2-4; TRBD2 is the table's D call and was not checked against the DNA. TRBV21-1 is annotated as a pseudogene. This CDR3 comprises 16 residues. The DNA of the CDR3 is TGTGCCAGCAGCCCCTCCGGACTATTCCCCAAAAACATTCAGTACTTC. This sequence encodes CASSPSGLFPKNIQYF.